The 18 T cell receptor beta chains reported below all come from one sample, sequenced in a study of OX40 agonist ivuxolimab in advanced cancers. The method was immunoSEQ multiplex PCR; TCRdb's version includes in-frame clones alone and lacks a portion of them. This table holds around 12,000 clones, 80% to 90% found once. The source material was CD4+ or CD8+ T cells sorted from blood, sampled in a trial of the OX40 agonist ivuxolimab. The receptors originated from an adult with an advanced solid tumor such as melanoma, head and neck, liver or kidney cancer.

V usage is TRBV10-3 and J usage is TRBJ1-2; a weak D match, TRBD1 (5 bases). Trimming cost V 4 bases and J 6 bases, with 9 bases left between them. In germline, CDR1 is ENHRY, CDR2 SYGVKD. CDR3 length: 12 amino acids. The CDR3 loop reads CAISGGGNGYTF. The CDR3 bases are TGTGCCATCAGTGGGGGGGGAAATGGCTACACCTTC.

This clone showed up just once. The chain couples TRBV5-5 to TRBJ1-1; a possible D gene is TRBD1 (5 bases). Germline CDR1 SGHKS, CDR2 YYEKEE (reference sequence). The CDR3 totals 15 residues. With 4 bases removed from V and 1 base from J, the gap between germline ends came to 14 bases. The CDR3 sequence: CASSDPGHPNTEAFF. The CDR3 nucleotides are TGTGCCAGCAGCGATCCGGGGCACCCGAACACTGAAGCTTTCTTT. Using reference TRBV5-5 and TRBJ1-1 for the parts outside the CDR3, the full variable domain is DAGVTQSPTHLIKTRGQQVTLRCSPISGHKSVSWYQQVLGQGPQFIFQYYEKEERGRGNFPDRFSARQFPNYSSELNVNALLLGDSALYLCASSDPGHPNTEAFFGQGTRLTVV.

V is TRBV9 and J is TRBJ1-1; the match to TRBD1 covers 7 bases. Germline CDR1 and CDR2: SGDLS and YYNGEE. Trimming at V came to 2 bases and at J to 0 bases, leaving 10 bases not matched to a gene. The CDR3 is made up of 17 amino acids. This chain's CDR3 is CASSVLIPGQMNTEAFF. CDR3 nucleotide sequence: TGTGCCAGCAGCGTTCTAATCCCGGGACAGATGAACACTGAAGCTTTCTTT.

The chain combines TRBV11-2 with TRBJ2-7; D gene unclear. The CDR3 covers 12 residues. V shed 5 bases and J shed 5 bases, with 10 bases lying between them. Germline CDR1 SGHAT, CDR2 FQNNGV. The CDR3 spells CASSPGGHEQYF. The CDR3 bases are TGTGCCAGCAGCCCAGGCGGTCACGAGCAGTACTTC.

The chain links TRBV2 to TRBJ1-5; the match to TRBD1 covers 7 bases. This CDR3 contains 13 residues. V lost 6 bases to trimming and J lost 11 bases; unmatched junction nucleotides: 10. Germline CDR1 reads SNHLY; CDR2 reads FYNNEI. The CDR3 DNA sequence: TGTGCCAGCAGGGACAGGTTAGTCGGGACCCAGCATTTT. It codes for CASRDRLVGTQHF.

V usage is TRBV5-1 and J usage is TRBJ2-1; TRBD2 agrees at 7 bases. CDR3 length equals 13 residues. From germline, CDR1 is SGHRS and CDR2 YFSETQ. Germline trimming cut 0 bases from V and 7 bases from J; bases unmatched to any gene: 1. The CDR3 DNA is TGCGCCAGCAGCTTGGCCGGGGGGAATGAGCAGTTCTTC. It yields the protein CASSLAGGNEQFF.

In its sample, this clone was seen once. The sample holds other DNA sequences that translate to the same CDR3. V is TRBV30 and J is TRBJ1-1; D call uncertain. CDR3 length: 12 residues. From germline, CDR1 is GTSNPN and CDR2 SVGIG (reference sequence). V lost 3 bases, J lost 1 base, and 6 bases lay in between. In DNA form, the CDR3 reads TGTGCCTGGAGCCCTTCGAACACTGAAGCTTTCTTT. Translated, it gives CAWSPSNTEAFF.

The chain carries TRBV5-4 and TRBJ2-1, with a possible D match to TRBD1 (5 bases). This CDR3 is 13 amino acids long. CDR1 and CDR2 (germline): SGHNT, YYREEE (reference sequence). The V end lost 2 bases, the J end lost 5 bases, and 8 bases lay between the germline ends. The CDR3 DNA is TGTGCCAGCAGCTTTGGGGCCAACAATGAGCAGTTCTTC. Its protein is CASSFGANNEQFF.

The chain links TRBV7-9 to TRBJ1-4; D gene ambiguous. This CDR3 comprises 15 residues. V lost 1 base and J lost 0, with 6 bases in between. Germline-derived CDR1 and CDR2 are SEHNR and FQNEAQ (reference sequence). The CDR3 reads CASSLVGATNEKLFF. In DNA, the CDR3 is TGTGCCAGCAGCTTAGTGGGAGCAACTAATGAAAAACTGTTTTTT.

The chain links TRBV30 to TRBJ2-5, with D maybe TRBD1 (5 bases). This CDR3 has 12 residues. V was shortened by 7 bases and J by 0 bases, with 9 bases between the two germline ends. Germline CDR1 reads GTSNPN; CDR2 reads SVGIG (reference sequence). In nucleotides, the CDR3 is TGTGCCTTACAGGAGTACCAAGAGACCCAGTACTTC. It translates to CALQEYQETQYF.

The genes are TRBV14 and TRBJ1-1; tentatively, D is TRBD1 (6 bases). The CDR3 length is 14 residues. The germline V gene has CDR1 SGHDN and CDR2 FVKESK. Between the trimmed V and J ends, which lost 2 bases and 2 bases, there was a span of 9 bases. For the CDR3, the DNA is TGTGCCAGCAGCCAACAGGGACAAAACACTGAAGCTTTCTTT. Residues: CASSQQGQNTEAFF.

This chain links TRBV28 with TRBJ2-3; D possibly corresponds to TRBD2 (6 bases). Trimming cost V 6 bases and J 2 bases, with 12 bases left between them. CDR3 length: 14 residues. In germline, CDR1 is MDHEN, CDR2 SYDVKM. In DNA, the CDR3 is TGTGCCAGCAGCCTCGGAGGGTCCACAGATACGCAGTATTTT. Its protein product is CASSLGGSTDTQYF.

This chain uses TRBV7-6 with TRBJ2-7; 8 bases are shared with TRBD2. The length of the CDR3 is 17 residues. V lost 5 bases and J lost 2; bases outside the gene matches: 14. Germline assignment: CDR1 SGHVS and CDR2 FNYEAQ. For the CDR3, the DNA is TGTGCCAGCAGCCCGCAGCCCCCAAGCGGGAGCCCCTACGAGCAGTACTTC. It is translated as CASSPQPPSGSPYEQYF.

V and J are TRBV28 and TRBJ2-5; TRBD1 is a possible D gene (5 bases). Trimming shortened V by 9 bases and J by 4 bases, and 18 bases separated the two germline ends. The CDR3 length is 14 residues. In germline, CDR1 is MDHEN, CDR2 SYDVKM. This CDR3 reads CASNCVREGETQYF. The CDR3 DNA is TGTGCCAGTAACTGTGTCAGGGAAGGAGAGACCCAGTACTTC.

V gene TRBV27 combines with J gene TRBJ2-5; 7 positions match TRBD1. V lost 5 bases and J lost 4; bases outside the gene matches: 7. There are 14 residues in the CDR3. Germline lookup yields CDR1 MNHEY and CDR2 SMNVEV (reference sequence). CDR3 loop: CASSPDRDPETQYF. The CDR3 bases are TGTGCCAGCAGTCCTGACAGGGACCCAGAGACCCAGTACTTC.

This rearrangement joins TRBV5-1 to TRBJ1-3; no reliable D call. This CDR3 has 16 residues. Germline V gives CDR1 SGHRS, CDR2 YFSETQ. V shed 0 bases and J shed 0 bases, with 10 bases lying between them. The CDR3 loop reads CASSLGTGNSGNTIYF. In DNA, the CDR3 is TGCGCCAGCAGCTTGGGAACGGGTAACTCTGGAAACACCATATATTTT.

This rearrangement joins TRBV7-8 to TRBJ1-2, with D hard to call. Germline V CDR1 and CDR2: SGHVS, FQNEAQ. The CDR3 contains 16 residues. V was clipped by 4 bases and J by 0 bases, with 15 bases between them. CDR3: CASSYAFEGTNYGYTF. CDR3 nucleotides: TGTGCCAGCAGCTATGCTTTTGAGGGCACTAACTATGGCTACACCTTC.

The chain has TRBV6-1 and TRBJ2-7; no reliable D call. This CDR3 region has 11 residues. Trimming took off 7 bases at V and 3 bases at J, with 7 bases between the two ends. The germline CDR1 and CDR2 sequences are MNHNS and SASEGT. The CDR3 protein is CASMFFYEQYF. The CDR3 coding sequence is TGTGCCAGCATGTTCTTCTACGAGCAGTACTTC.